Only one count was recorded for the clone carrying this T cell receptor (beta chain). The record originates from a study of cytomegalovirus exposure and HLA in healthy donors. The PCR had 60 Vbeta and 13 Jbeta primers. Sequencing was performed with immunoSEQ multiplex PCR; in TCRdb, only in-frame clones are kept and a portion is missing. The sample has 130,000 to 150,000 clones, 60% to 85% seen once; the top ten hold roughly 2.8%. The CDR3 sequence is 16 residues long. The germline V gene has CDR1 MNHEY and CDR2 SVGAGI. Trimming at V came to 2 bases and at J to 8 bases, leaving 13 bases not matched to a gene.

The TCR sequence derives from a male donor in good health and CMV-seronegative. The J gene is TRBJ1-2, the V gene TRBV6-5; TRBD1 matches at 8 bases. The material sequenced was PBMCs. CDR3 sequence reads: CASSYTGTGHTGGYTF. CDR3 coding DNA: TGTGCCAGCAGTTACACCGGGACAGGCCACACGGGAGGCTACACCTTC.